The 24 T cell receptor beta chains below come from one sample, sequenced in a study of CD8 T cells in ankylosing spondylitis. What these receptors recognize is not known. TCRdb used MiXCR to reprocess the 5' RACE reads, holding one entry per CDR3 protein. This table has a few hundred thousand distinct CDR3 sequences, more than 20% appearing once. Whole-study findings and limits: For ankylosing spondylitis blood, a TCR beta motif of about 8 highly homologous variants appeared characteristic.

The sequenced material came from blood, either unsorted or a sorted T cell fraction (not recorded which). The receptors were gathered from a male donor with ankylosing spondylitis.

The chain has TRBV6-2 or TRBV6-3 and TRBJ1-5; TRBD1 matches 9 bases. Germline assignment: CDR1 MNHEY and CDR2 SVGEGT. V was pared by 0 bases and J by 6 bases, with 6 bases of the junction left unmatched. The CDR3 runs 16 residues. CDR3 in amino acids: CASSYSFGTGIQPQHF. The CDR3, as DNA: TGTGCCAGCAGTTACTCCTTCGGGACAGGGATTCAGCCCCAGCATTTT.

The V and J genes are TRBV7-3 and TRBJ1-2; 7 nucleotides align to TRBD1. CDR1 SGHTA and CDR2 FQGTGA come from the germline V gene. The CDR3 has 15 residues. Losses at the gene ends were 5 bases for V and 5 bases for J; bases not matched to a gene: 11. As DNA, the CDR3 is TGTGCCAGCAGCCCAACAGGGGCAAGTTTATATGGCTACACCTTC. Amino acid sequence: CASSPTGASLYGYTF.

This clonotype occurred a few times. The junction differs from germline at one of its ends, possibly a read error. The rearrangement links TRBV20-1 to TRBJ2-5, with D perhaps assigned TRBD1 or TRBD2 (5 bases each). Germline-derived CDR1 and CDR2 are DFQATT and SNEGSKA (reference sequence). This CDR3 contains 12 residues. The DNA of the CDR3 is TGCAGTGCTAGAGAGTTGGGGGTTTCTCCAGTCTTC. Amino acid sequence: CSARELGVSPVF.

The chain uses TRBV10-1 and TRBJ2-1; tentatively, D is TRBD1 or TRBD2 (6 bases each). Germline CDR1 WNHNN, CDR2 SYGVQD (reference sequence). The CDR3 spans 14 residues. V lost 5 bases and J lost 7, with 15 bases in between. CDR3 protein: CASSLSQGRNEQFF. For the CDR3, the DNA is TGCGCCAGCAGTTTGTCGCAGGGGAGGAATGAGCAGTTCTTC.

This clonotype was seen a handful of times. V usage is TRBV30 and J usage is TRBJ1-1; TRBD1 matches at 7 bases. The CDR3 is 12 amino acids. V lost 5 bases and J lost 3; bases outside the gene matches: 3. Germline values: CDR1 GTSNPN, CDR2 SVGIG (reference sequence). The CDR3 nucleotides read TGTGCCTGGGACAGGGCCGACACTGAAGCTTTCTTT. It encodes CAWDRADTEAFF.

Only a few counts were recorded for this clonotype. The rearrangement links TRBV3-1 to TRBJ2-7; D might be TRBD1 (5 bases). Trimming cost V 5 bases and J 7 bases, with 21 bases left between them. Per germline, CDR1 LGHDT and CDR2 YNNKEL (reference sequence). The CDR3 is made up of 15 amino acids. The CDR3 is CASSGARVFVEEQYF. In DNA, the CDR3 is TGTGCCAGCAGCGGGGCCCGCGTTTTCGTGGAGGAGCAGTACTTC.

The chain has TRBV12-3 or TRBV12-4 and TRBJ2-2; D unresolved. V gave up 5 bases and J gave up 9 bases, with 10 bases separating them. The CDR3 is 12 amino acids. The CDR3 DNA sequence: TGTGCCAGCAGTCTGAATACTTGGGAGCTGTTTTTT. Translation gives CASSLNTWELFF.

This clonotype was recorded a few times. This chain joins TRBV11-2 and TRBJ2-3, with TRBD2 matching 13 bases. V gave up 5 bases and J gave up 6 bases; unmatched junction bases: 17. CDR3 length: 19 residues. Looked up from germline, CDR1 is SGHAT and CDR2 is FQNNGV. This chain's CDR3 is CASSPTSGRAMRSHDTQYF. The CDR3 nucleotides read TGTGCCAGCAGCCCAACTAGCGGGAGGGCCATGCGGTCTCACGATACGCAGTATTTT. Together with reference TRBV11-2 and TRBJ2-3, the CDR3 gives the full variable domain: EAGVAQSPRYKIIEKRQSVAFWCNPISGHATLYWYQQILGQGPKLLIQFQNNGVVDDSQLPKDRFSAERLKGVDSTLKIQPAKLEDSAVYLCASSPTSGRAMRSHDTQYFGPGTRLTVL.

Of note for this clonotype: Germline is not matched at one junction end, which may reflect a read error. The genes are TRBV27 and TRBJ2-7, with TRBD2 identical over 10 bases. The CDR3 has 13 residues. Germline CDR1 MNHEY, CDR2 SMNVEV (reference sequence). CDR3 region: CASSLVAGGGVDF. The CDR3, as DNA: TGTGCCAGCAGTTTAGTAGCGGGAGGTGGCGTAGACTTC.

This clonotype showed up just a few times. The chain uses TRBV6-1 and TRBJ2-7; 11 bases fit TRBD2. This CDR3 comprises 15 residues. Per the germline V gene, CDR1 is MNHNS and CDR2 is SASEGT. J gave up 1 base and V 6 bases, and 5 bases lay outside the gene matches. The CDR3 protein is CASRTGTSGSYEQYF. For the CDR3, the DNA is TGTGCCAGCAGGACCGGGACTAGCGGTTCCTACGAGCAGTACTTC.

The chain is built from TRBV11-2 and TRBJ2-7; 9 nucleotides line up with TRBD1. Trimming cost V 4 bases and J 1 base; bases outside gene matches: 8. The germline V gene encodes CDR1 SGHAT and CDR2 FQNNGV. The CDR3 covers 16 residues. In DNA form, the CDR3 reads TGTGCCAGCAGCTCCCTAACAGGGGGCCTATCCTACGAGCAGTACTTC. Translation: CASSSLTGGLSYEQYF.

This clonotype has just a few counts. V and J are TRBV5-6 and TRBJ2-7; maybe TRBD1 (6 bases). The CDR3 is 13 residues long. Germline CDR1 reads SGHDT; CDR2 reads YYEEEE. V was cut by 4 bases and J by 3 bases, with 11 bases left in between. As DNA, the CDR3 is TGTGCCAGCAGCAGCCAACAGGGCTACGAGCAGTACTTC. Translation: CASSSQQGYEQYF.

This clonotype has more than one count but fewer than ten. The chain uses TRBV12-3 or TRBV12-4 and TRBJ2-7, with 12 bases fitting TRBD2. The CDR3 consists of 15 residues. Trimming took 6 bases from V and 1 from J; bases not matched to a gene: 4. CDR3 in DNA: TGTGCCAGCAGGCTGGGACTAGCGGGTTCCTACGAGCAGTACTTC. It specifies CASRLGLAGSYEQYF.

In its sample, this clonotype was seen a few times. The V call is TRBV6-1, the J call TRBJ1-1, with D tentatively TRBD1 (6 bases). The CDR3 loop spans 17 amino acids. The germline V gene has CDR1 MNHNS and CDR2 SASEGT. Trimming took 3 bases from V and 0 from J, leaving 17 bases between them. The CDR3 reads CASSDWAGEDMNTEAFF. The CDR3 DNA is TGTGCCAGCAGTGATTGGGCAGGGGAGGACATGAACACTGAAGCTTTCTTT.

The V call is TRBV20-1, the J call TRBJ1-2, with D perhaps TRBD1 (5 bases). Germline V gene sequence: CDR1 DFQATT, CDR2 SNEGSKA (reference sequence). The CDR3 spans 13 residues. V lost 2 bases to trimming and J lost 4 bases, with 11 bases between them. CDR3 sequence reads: CSARLQASYGYTF. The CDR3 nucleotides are TGCAGTGCTAGACTACAGGCCTCCTATGGCTACACCTTC.

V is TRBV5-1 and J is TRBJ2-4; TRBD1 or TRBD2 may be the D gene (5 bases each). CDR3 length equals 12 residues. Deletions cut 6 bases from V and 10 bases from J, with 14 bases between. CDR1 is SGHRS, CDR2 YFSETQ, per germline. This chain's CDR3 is CASTPPGPIQYF. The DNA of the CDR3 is TGCGCCAGCACCCCGCCGGGACCTATTCAGTACTTC.

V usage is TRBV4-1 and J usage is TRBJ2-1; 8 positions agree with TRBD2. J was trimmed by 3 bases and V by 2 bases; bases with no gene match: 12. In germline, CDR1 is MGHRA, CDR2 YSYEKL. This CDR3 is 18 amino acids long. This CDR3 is CASSQQILAREGYNEQFF. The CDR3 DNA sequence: TGCGCCAGCAGCCAACAAATACTAGCCCGGGAGGGCTACAATGAGCAGTTCTTC.

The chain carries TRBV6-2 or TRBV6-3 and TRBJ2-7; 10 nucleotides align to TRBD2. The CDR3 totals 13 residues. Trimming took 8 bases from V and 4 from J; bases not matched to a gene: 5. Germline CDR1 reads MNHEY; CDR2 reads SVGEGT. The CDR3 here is CASSETSGYEQYF. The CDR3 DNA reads TGTGCCAGCTCTGAGACTAGCGGGTACGAGCAGTACTTC.

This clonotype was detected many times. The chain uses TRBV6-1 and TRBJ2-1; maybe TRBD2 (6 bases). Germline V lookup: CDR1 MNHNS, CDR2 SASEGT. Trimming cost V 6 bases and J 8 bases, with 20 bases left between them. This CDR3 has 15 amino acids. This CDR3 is CASRITGVAGYEQFF. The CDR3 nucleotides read TGTGCCAGCAGGATCACGGGAGTAGCCGGGTATGAGCAGTTCTTC.

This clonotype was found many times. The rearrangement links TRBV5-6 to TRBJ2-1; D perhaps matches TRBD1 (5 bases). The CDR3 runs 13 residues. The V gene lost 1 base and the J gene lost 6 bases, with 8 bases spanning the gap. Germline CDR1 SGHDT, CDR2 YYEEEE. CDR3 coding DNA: TGTGCCAGCAGCTTGAAGGGGCTCAATGAGCAGTTCTTC. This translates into CASSLKGLNEQFF.

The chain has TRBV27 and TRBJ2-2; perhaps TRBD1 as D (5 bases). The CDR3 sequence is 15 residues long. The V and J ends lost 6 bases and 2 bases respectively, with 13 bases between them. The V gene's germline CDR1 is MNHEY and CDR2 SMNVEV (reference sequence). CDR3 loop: CASRGREINTGELFF. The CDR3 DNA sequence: TGTGCCAGCAGGGGCAGGGAAATTAACACCGGGGAGCTGTTTTTT.

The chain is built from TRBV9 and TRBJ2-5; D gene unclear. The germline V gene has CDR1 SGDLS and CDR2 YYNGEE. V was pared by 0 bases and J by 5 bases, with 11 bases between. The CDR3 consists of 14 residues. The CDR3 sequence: CASSVGSVRETQYF. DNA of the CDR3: TGTGCCAGCAGCGTAGGATCAGTAAGGGAGACCCAGTACTTC.

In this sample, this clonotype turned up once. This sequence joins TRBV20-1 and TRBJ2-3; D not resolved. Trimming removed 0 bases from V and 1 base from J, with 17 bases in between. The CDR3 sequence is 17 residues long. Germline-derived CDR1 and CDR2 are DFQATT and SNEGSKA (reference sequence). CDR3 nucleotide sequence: TGCAGTGCTAGAGATACAAATATACCGCGACGCACAGATACGCAGTATTTT. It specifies CSARDTNIPRRTDTQYF.

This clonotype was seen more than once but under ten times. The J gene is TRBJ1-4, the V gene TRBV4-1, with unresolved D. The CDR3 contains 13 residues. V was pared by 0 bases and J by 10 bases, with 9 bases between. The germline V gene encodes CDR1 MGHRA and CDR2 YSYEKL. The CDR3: CASSQEFERKLFF. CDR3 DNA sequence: TGCGCCAGCAGCCAAGAATTCGAGAGAAAACTGTTTTTT.